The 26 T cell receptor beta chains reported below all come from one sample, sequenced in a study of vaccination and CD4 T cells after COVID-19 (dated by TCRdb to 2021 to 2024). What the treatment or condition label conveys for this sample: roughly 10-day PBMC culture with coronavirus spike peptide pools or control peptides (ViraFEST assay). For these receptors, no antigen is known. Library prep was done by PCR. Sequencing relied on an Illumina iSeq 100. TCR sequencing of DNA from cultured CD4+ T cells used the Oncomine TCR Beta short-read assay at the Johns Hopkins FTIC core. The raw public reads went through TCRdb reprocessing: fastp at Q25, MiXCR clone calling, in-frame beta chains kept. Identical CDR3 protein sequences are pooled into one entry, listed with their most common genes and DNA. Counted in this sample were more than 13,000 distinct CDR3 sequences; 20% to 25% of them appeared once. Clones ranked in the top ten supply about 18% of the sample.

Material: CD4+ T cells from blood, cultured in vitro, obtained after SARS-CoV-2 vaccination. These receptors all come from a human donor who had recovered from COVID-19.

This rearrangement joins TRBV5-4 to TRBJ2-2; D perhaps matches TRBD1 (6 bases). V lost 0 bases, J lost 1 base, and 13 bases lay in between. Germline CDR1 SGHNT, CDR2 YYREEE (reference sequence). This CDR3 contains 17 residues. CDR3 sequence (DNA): TGTGCCAGCAGCTTGGCCTTGGGGACAAGGAACACCGGGGAGCTGTTTTTT. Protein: CASSLALGTRNTGELFF.

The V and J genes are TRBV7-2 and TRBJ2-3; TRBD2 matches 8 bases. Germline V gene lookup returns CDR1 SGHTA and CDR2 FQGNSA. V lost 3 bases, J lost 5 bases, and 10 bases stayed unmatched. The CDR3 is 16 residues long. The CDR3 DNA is TGTGCCAGCAGCTTGGTCGGGGGGGCTGGTCGAGATACGCAGTATTTT. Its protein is CASSLVGGAGRDTQYF.

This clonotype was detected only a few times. CDR3 sequence (DNA): TGTGCCAGCAGCCCCCAGGGCGGGTTGGTGAACACTGAAGCTTTCTTT. Its translation is CASSPQGGLVNTEAFF. V gene TRBV7-2 combines with J gene TRBJ1-1; TRBD1 is a possible D gene (5 bases). From germline, CDR1 is SGHTA and CDR2 FQGNSA. The CDR3 has 16 amino acids. V lost 5 bases, J lost 0 bases, and 16 bases lay in between.

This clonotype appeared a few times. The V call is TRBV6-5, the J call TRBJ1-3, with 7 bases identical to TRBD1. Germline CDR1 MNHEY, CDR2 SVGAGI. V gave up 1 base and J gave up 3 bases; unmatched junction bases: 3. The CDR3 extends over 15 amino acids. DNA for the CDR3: TGTGCCAGCAGTTACTTCGACAGGGTTGGAAACACCATATATTTT. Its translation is CASSYFDRVGNTIYF.

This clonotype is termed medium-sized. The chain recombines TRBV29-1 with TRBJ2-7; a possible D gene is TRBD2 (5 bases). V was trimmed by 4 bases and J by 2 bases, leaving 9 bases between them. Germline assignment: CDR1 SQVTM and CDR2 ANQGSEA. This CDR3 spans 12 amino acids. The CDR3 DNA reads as TGCAGCGTTGTACGAGGGACCTACGAGCAGTACTTC. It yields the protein CSVVRGTYEQYF.

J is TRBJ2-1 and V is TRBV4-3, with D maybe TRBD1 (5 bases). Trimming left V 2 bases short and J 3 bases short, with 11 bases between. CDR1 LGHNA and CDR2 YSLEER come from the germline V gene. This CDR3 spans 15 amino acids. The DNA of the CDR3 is TGCGCCAGCAGCCAACAGGGTGGTTACTACAATGAGCAGTTCTTC. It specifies CASSQQGGYYNEQFF.

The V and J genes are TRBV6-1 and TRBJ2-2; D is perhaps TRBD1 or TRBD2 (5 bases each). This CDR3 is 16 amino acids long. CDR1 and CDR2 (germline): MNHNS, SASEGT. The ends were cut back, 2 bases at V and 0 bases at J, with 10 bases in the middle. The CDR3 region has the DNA TGTGCCAGCAGTGAATGGGGGAGTACGAACACCGGGGAGCTGTTTTTT. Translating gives CASSEWGSTNTGELFF.

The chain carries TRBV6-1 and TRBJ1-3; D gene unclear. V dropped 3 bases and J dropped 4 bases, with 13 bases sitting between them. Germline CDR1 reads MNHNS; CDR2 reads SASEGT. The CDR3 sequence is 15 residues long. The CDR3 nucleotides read TGTGCCAGCAGTGATTGGGGAGGGCTCGGAAACACCATATATTTT. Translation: CASSDWGGLGNTIYF.

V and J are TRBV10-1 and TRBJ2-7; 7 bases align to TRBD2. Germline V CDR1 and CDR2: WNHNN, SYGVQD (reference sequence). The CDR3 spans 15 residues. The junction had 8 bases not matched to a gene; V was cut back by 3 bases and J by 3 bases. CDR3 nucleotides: TGCGCCAGCAGTGATCCCGGGAGGTCCCGCTACGAGCAGTACTTC. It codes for CASSDPGRSRYEQYF.

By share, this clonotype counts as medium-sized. The CDR3 DNA sequence: TGCGCCAGCAGTGGACAGGGGTTTGCGCGGCTCGATGAGCAGTTCTTC. It is translated as CASSGQGFARLDEQFF. J is TRBJ2-1 and V is TRBV10-2, with 8 positions matching TRBD1. The ends lost 4 bases at V and 8 bases at J; junction bases unmatched: 13. There are 16 residues in the CDR3. Germline loops: CDR1 WSHSY, CDR2 SAAADI.

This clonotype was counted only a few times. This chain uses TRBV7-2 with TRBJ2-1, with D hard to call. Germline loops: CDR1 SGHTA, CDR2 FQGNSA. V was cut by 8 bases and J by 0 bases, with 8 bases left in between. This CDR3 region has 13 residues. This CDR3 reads CASGRPSYNEQFF. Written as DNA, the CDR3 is TGTGCCAGCGGTAGGCCCTCCTACAATGAGCAGTTCTTC.

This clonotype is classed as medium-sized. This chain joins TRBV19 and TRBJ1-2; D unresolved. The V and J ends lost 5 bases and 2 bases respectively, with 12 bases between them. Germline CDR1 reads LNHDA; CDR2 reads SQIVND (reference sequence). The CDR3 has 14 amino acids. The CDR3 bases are TGTGCCAGTAGTCCACGGACGGAGAACTATGGCTACACCTTC. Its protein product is CASSPRTENYGYTF.

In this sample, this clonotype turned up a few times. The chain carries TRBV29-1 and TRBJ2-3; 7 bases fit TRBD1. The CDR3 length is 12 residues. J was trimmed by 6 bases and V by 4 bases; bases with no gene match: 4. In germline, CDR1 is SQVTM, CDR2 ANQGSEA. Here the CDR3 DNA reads TGCAGCGTTGGACAGGGAAAGGATACGCAGTATTTT. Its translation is CSVGQGKDTQYF.

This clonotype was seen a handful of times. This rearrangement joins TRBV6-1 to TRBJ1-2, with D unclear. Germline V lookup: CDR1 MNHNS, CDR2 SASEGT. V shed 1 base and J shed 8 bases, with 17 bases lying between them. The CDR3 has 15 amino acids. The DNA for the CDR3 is TGTGCCAGCAGTGAAGTAGGGAGGCAAACGGAGGGCTACACCTTC. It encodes CASSEVGRQTEGYTF.

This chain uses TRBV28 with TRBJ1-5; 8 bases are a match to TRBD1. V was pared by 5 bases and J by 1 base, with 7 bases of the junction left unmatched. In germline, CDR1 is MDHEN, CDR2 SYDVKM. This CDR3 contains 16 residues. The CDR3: CASSIPRTGSNQPQHF. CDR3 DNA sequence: TGTGCCAGCAGTATACCCCGGACAGGGAGCAATCAGCCCCAGCATTTT.

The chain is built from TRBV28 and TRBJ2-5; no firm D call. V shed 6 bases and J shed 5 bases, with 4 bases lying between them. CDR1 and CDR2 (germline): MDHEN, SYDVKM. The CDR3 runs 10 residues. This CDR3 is CASSLETQYF. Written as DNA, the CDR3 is TGTGCCAGCAGCCTGGAGACCCAGTACTTC.

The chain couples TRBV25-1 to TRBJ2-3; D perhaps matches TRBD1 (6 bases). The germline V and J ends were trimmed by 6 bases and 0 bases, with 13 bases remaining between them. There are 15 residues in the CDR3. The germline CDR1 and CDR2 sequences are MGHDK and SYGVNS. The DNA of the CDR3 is TGTGCCAGCAGCTTTGACAGGACTAGCACAGATACGCAGTATTTT. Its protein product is CASSFDRTSTDTQYF.

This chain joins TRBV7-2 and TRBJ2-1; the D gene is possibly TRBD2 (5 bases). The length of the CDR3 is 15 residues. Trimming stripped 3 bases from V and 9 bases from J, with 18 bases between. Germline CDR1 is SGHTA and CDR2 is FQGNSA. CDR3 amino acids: CASSFYGNHLTEQFF. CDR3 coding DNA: TGTGCCAGCAGCTTCTACGGGAACCACCTGACTGAGCAGTTCTTC.

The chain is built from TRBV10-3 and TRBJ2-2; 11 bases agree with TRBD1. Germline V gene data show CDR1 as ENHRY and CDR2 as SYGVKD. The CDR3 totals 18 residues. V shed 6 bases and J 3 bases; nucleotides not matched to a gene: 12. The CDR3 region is CAISARTGGAGDTGELFF. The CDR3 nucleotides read TGTGCCATCAGCGCCAGGACAGGGGGCGCCGGGGACACCGGGGAGCTGTTTTTT.

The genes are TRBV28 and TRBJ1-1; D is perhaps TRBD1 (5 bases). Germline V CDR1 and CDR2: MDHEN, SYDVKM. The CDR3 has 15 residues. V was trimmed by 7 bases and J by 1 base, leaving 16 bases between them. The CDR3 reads CASTKRGIQNTEAFF. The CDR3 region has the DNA TGTGCCAGCACCAAAAGGGGAATACAGAACACTGAAGCTTTCTTT.

The CDR3 nucleotides read TGTGCCAGCAGCCCGAAAACAGGGGGCGGCTTGGTCATGAACACTGAAGCTTTCTTT. This gives the protein CASSPKTGGGLVMNTEAFF. This chain connects TRBV5-4 to TRBJ1-1, with 9 bases that match TRBD1. This CDR3 comprises 19 residues. CDR1 is SGHNT and CDR2 is YYREEE in the germline V gene (reference sequence). The junction had 16 bases not matched to a gene; V was cut back by 4 bases and J by 0 bases.

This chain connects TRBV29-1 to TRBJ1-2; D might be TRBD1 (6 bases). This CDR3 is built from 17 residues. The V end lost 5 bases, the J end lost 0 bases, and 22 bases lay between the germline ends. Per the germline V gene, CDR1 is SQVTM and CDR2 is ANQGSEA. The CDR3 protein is CSVPLRGTGRANYGYTF. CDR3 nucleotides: TGCAGCGTTCCCCTCCGTGGTACAGGGCGGGCTAACTATGGCTACACCTTC.

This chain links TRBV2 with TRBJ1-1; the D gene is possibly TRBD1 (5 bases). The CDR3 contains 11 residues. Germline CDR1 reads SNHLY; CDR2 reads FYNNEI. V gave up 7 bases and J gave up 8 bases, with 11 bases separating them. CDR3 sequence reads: CASNLDSEAFF. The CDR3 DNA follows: TGTGCCAGCAATCTAGACAGCGAAGCTTTCTTT. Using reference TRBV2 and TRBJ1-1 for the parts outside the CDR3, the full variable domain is EPEVTQTPSHQVTQMGQEVILRCVPISNHLYFYWYRQILGQKVEFLVSFYNNEISEKSEIFDDQFSVERPDGSNFTLKIRSTKLEDSAMYFCASNLDSEAFFGQGTRLTVV.

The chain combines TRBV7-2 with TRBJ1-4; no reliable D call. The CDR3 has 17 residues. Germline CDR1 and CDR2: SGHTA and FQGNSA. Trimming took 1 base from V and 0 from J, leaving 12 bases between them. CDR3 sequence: CASSLVPWQTTNEKLFF. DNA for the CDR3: TGTGCCAGCAGCTTAGTGCCCTGGCAGACAACTAATGAAAAACTGTTTTTT.

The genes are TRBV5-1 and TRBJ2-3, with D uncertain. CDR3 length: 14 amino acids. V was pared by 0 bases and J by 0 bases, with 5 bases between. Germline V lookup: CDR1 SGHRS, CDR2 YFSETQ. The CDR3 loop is CASSLVDSTDTQYF. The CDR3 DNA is TGCGCCAGCAGCTTGGTCGATAGCACAGATACGCAGTATTTT.

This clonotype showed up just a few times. The CDR3 spells CASSFYAGGTDTQYF. CDR3 bases: TGTGCCAGCAGCTTTTATGCGGGGGGCACAGATACGCAGTATTTT. The chain has TRBV7-6 and TRBJ2-3, with 7 bases matching TRBD2. The V segment lost 3 bases and the J segment 1 base; nucleotides outside the gene matches: 4. CDR1 is SGHVS and CDR2 is FNYEAQ in the germline V gene. The CDR3 runs to 15 residues.